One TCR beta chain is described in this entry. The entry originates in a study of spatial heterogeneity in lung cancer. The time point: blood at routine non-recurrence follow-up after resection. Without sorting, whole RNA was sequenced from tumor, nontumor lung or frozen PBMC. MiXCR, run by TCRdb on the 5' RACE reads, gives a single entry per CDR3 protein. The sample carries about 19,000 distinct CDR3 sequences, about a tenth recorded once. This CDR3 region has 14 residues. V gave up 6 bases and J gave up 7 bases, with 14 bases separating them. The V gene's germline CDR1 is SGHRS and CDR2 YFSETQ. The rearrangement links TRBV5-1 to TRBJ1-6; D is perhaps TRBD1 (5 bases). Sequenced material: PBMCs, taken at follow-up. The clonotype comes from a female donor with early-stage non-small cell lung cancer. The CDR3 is CASNEVGGNSPLHF. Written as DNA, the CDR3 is TGCGCCAGCAACGAGGTCGGGGGAAATTCACCCCTCCACTTT.